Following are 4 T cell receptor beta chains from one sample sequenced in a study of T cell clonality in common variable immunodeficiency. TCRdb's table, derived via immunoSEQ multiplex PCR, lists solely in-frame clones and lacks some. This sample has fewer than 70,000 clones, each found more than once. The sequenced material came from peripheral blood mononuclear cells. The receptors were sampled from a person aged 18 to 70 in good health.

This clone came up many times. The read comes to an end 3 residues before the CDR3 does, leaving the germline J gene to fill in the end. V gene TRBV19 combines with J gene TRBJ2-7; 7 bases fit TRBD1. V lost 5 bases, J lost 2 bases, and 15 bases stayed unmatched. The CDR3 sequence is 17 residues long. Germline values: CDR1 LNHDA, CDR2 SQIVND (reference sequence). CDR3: CASSDYRGTSIPYEQYF. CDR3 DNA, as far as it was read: TGTGCCAGTAGTGACTACAGGGGCACCTCCATACCCTACGAG. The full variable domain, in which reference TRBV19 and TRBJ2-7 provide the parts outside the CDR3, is DGGITQSPKYLFRKEGQNVTLSCEQNLNHDAMYWYRQDPGQGLRLIYYSQIVNDFQKGDIAEGYSVSREKKESFPLTVTSAQKNPTAFYLCASSDYRGTSIPYEQYFGPGTRLTVT.

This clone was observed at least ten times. CDR3 DNA (partial): TGTGCCAGCAGCCAAGCTAGGACAGGTTCCTACGAG. Translating gives CASSQARTGSYE. In full, the CDR3 is CASSQARTGSYEQYF. The chain joins TRBV3-1 (or the pseudogene TRBV3-2) to TRBJ2-7; the match to TRBD1 covers 7 bases. The sequence runs out 3 residues before the end of the CDR3; the remainder is reconstructed from the germline J gene. There are 15 residues in the CDR3. The germline gives CDR1 LGHDT, CDR2 YNNKEL (reference sequence). V trimming: 1 base; J trimming: 1 base; junction bases outside the gene matches: 4.

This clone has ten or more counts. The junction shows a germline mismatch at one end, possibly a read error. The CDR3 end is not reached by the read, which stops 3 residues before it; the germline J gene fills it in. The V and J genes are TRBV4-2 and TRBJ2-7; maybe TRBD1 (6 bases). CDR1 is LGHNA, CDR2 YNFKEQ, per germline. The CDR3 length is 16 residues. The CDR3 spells CASSQEQGSYPYEQYF. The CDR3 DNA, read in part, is TGCGCCAGCAGCCAAGAGCAGGGGTCCTACCCCTACGAG.

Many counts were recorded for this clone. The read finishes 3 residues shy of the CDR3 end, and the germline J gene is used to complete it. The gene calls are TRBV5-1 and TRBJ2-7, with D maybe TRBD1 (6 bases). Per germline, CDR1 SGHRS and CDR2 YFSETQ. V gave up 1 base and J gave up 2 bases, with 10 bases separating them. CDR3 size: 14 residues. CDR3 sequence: CASSLSSGAYEQYF. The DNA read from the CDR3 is TGCGCCAGCAGCTTGTCGTCAGGGGCCTACGAG.